This T cell receptor (beta chain) was found in a study of persistence of HIV-infected CD4 T cells. Study-wide background: The sample holds CD4+ T cells responsive to CMV or HIV-1 Gag.

Sequencing used immunoSEQ version 4 in survey mode. The assay was immunoSEQ multiplex PCR, and TCRdb's table has in-frame clones only and misses some. This sample yields more than 45,000 clones, of which 75% to 85% are seen a single time; 3% belongs to the top ten. For this clone: What it recognizes is unknown.

Study results and caveats: TCR analyses could not target the rare provirus-carrying CMV-responding cells.

Germline V CDR1 and CDR2: MRHNA, SNTAGT. The CDR3 runs 16 residues. Trimming cost V 3 bases and J 10 bases; bases outside gene matches: 12. Lysates of CMV-infected fibroblasts at 8 to 10 ug/mL stimulated these cells. CD40L-negative CD69-negative CD45RO-high memory CD4+ T cells were sorted as populations depleted of antigen-responding cells. Inclusion required CMV-positive serology and CD4+ counts above 400 cells/uL. The TCR sequence derives from an adult man with HIV who was CMV-seropositive. The sample was CD4+ T cells sorted from PBMCs after approximately 18-hour stimulation, taken from a patient who received antiretroviral therapy. V and J are TRBV6-4 and TRBJ2-3; 11 bases fit TRBD2. Here the CDR3 DNA reads TGTGCCAGCAGTGAGAGAGGGGGGACTAGCGGAACCGCGCAGTATTTT. Amino acid sequence: CASSERGGTSGTAQYF.